This entry features one T cell receptor (beta chain) sequence. Its binding antigen is unknown. Base qualities were left out, and no much larger clone turns up one base away. Synthetic TCR analog templates were spiked into each PCR so that absolute template abundance could be estimated from read counts. TCRbeta CDR3 regions were amplified from genomic DNA with bias-controlled V and J gene primers using the immunoSEQ assay. Rearranged TCRbeta segments were sequenced at approximately 20X coverage. In the authors' own workflow: Sequencing errors were corrected by clustering, and CDR3s were annotated against IMGT so that V, D and J genes could be assigned. Downstream analyses used only productive TCRbeta rearrangements, leaving out any out-of-frame or stop-codon sequences. Clonality was computed as one minus Shannon entropy normalized by the log of the number of unique productive sequences. Fisher's exact test with Benjamini-Hochberg correction, using a cutoff of adjusted p below 0.01, was how clones that differed between time points or between blood and tumor were identified. This immuneACCESS table, as held by TCRdb, lists in-frame sequences with V and J called but not all clones. Of the missing ones, under half trace to an unresolved V gene in checked studies; the others have no known cause. That table is the source of V, J and clone size, and D and trimming were worked out from the DNA. The sample includes around 40,000 clones, with 90% to 95% observed a single time. In total, the top ten clones hold approximately 10% of the sample.

CDR1 is given as SNHLY and CDR2 as FYNNEI, both from the germline V gene. V loses 3 bases, J loses 5 bases, and the germline ends lie 17 bases apart. Measured from the cysteine to the phenylalanine, the CDR3 is 16 residues long. Solely the CDR3 DNA is kept, with 48 bases framed from the first base. Reading the label with the study, this specimen's time point is: pretreatment peripheral blood. The cohort included under 35 patients with locally advanced or metastatic urothelial carcinoma who were treated at Memorial Sloan Kettering on a trial protocol. Peripheral blood mononuclear cells were collected pretreatment and during treatment, with between 1 and 8 total time points obtained per patient. The Qiagen DNeasy Blood extraction kit was used to purify genomic DNA from total PBMCs and from tumor samples. PBMCs were collected pretreatment and during treatment, and were isolated and stored as previously described.

The sample belongs to a study of PD-L1 blockade in urothelial cancer (TCRdb year 2017). With regard to the full study: All patients started therapy in the mid-2010s and received atezolizumab 1,200 mg intravenously every 3 weeks. Patients had an ECOG performance status of 0 or 1 and had received between 0 and 3 prior chemotherapy regimens. Somatic, immune and clinical correlates of response to PD-L1 blockade with atezolizumab in urothelial cancer were the focus of an exploratory multi-omic analysis. Progression-free survival longer than 6 months counted as durable clinical benefit, and TCR features were additionally tested against both progression-free and overall survival. Blood samples were analyzed at 3 weeks after treatment start (second dose) and at 6 weeks after treatment start. A median of about 150,000 T cells and approximately 86,000 unique TCRs was obtained from blood samples, and a median clonality of around 0.08 was observed. Pretreatment tumor samples, along with matched peripheral blood serially collected before and after atezolizumab treatment, were subjected to TCR sequencing. Whole exome sequencing and RNA sequencing of pretreatment tumors were performed alongside TCR sequencing in the same patients. Durable clinical benefit was achieved by nine patients and was not achieved by 20 patients. Some 29 patients had pretreatment blood TCR-seq, some 24 had at least one posttreatment blood collection, and some 24 had tumor TCR-seq. About 90% of the roughly 30 patients were males with bladder-origin urothelial cancer, and about 60% of the roughly 30 reported a prior smoking history. Points the paper makes about the study in general: Among patients with durable benefit, tumor-associated TCR clones showed greater expansion in peripheral blood 3 weeks after treatment started (n = 22, p = 0.022). Improved progression-free and overall survival was associated with having pretreatment peripheral blood TCR clonality below the median. Small sample size (n ≈ 30) and many exploratory analyses mean the results are intended to be hypothesis-generating.

The sample was PBMCs, taken around atezolizumab (anti-PD-L1) treatment. This TCR was sampled from a woman in her fifties or sixties with urothelial cancer. The sequence links TRBV2 to TRBJ2-1; the D gene identity is not certain. The nucleotide sequence reads as follows: TGTGCCAGCAGTGAGTTGCGGCCCACGATACACAATGAGCAGTTCTTC. The translation is CASSELRPTIHNEQFF.